A single sample gave rise to the 10 T cell receptor beta chains below, sequenced in a study of CD8 T cells in seronegative destructive rheumatoid arthritis. Libraries were prepared by immunoSEQ multiplex PCR; TCRdb keeps only in-frame clonotypes and omits some of them. The sample gives roughly 13,000 clones, around 83% of which show up once; over 25% is in the top ten. Sequencing used CD8+ T cells from blood. These receptors all stem from a woman aged 30-55 years with seronegative destructive rheumatoid arthritis.

The chain is built from TRBV15 and TRBJ2-1, with 7 bases that match TRBD1. V was pared by 5 bases and J by 3 bases, with 7 bases of the junction left unmatched. Germline CDR1 reads LNHNV; CDR2 reads YYDKDF (reference sequence). CDR3 length: 15 residues. CDR3 region: CATSSRQGGYNEQFF. The CDR3 DNA reads as TGTGCCACCAGCTCTAGACAGGGCGGCTACAATGAGCAGTTCTTC.

The chain joins TRBV2 to TRBJ2-5; TRBD2 agrees at 14 bases. The CDR3 has 18 residues. J gave up 4 bases and V 0 bases, and 7 bases lay outside the gene matches. The germline gives CDR1 SNHLY, CDR2 FYNNEI. The CDR3 DNA sequence: TGTGCCAGCAGTGAAGCGCCCCTAGGACTAGCGGGGGGAGAGACCCAGTACTTC. Its translation: CASSEAPLGLAGGETQYF.

This sequence joins TRBV4-1 and TRBJ2-6, with D hard to call. V lost 0 bases to trimming and J lost 1 base, with 7 bases between them. There are 16 residues in the CDR3. Germline CDR1 MGHRA, CDR2 YSYEKL. Here the CDR3 DNA reads TGCGCCAGCAGCCAAGAAGCCTTTTCTGGGGCCAACGTCCTGACTTTC. Amino acid sequence: CASSQEAFSGANVLTF.

V is TRBV13 and J is TRBJ2-7; D uncertain. The CDR3 covers 12 residues. Germline loops: CDR1 PRHDT, CDR2 FYEKMQ (reference sequence). The V end was cut by 2 bases, the J end by 2 bases, with 4 bases between. DNA of the CDR3: TGTGCCAGCAGCTTACTCCCCTACGAGCAGTACTTC. Residues: CASSLLPYEQYF.

This clone was seen a single time. The chain joins TRBV4-1 to TRBJ1-1, with D perhaps matching TRBD1 (5 bases). This CDR3 has 13 amino acids. CDR1 and CDR2 (germline): MGHRA, YSYEKL. With 7 bases removed from V and 5 bases from J, the gap between germline ends came to 14 bases. The CDR3 DNA reads as TGCGCCAGCACCAGGGACTGGGGGACTGAAGCTTTCTTT. This encodes CASTRDWGTEAFF.

This chain connects TRBV5-1 to TRBJ2-7; 9 bases align to TRBD1. CDR1 is SGHRS, CDR2 YFSETQ, per germline. The length of the CDR3 is 14 residues. The V segment lost 2 bases and the J segment 2 bases; nucleotides outside the gene matches: 2. CDR3 nucleotide sequence: TGCGCCAGCAGCTTTGGGACAGGGACCTACGAGCAGTACTTC. Residues: CASSFGTGTYEQYF.

The chain joins TRBV27 to TRBJ2-5, with 7 bases fitting TRBD1. Per germline, CDR1 MNHEY and CDR2 SMNVEV (reference sequence). Losses at the gene ends were 8 bases for V and 4 bases for J; bases not matched to a gene: 4. The CDR3 is 12 residues long. The CDR3 here is CASWHRGETQYF. The CDR3 nucleotides read TGTGCCAGCTGGCACAGGGGAGAGACCCAGTACTTC.

The chain employs TRBV27 and TRBJ1-6; no clear D gene. V shed 7 bases and J shed 7 bases, with 11 bases lying between them. CDR1 and CDR2 from the germline V gene are MNHEY and SMNVEV (reference sequence). CDR3 length: 13 amino acids. CDR3 protein: CASKSGVNSPLHF. As DNA, the CDR3 is TGTGCCAGCAAGTCCGGGGTGAATTCACCCCTCCACTTT.

The chain recombines TRBV4-1 with TRBJ1-2, with no clear D. Germline V gives CDR1 MGHRA, CDR2 YSYEKL. This CDR3 has 15 residues. V was cut by 0 bases and J by 4 bases, with 12 bases left in between. CDR3 nucleotide sequence: TGCGCCAGCAGCCAAGAGGGAGGCCAAGCCTATGGCTACACCTTC. Protein: CASSQEGGQAYGYTF.

The chain carries TRBV7-9 and TRBJ1-1, with TRBD1 matching over 8 bases. Per the germline V gene, CDR1 is SEHNR and CDR2 is FQNEAQ (reference sequence). CDR3 length equals 13 residues. V lost 1 base, J lost 6 bases, and 1 base stayed unmatched. The CDR3 loop is CASSLEQGAEAFF. The CDR3 DNA is TGTGCCAGCAGCTTAGAACAGGGGGCTGAAGCTTTCTTT.